The rows below give T cell receptor beta chains drawn from one sample of a study of blood T cell repertoires in COVID-19. TCRdb's copy holds only in-frame clones and misses some; the assay was immunoSEQ multiplex PCR. The profile shows some 40,000 clones, roughly 80% of them singletons. The sequenced sample consisted of peripheral blood. The receptors were gathered from a man aged 55 to 70 in a cohort sampled during active COVID-19. Each CDR3 is given with its conserved first and last residue. The D gene is left open where the match is weak. Size is omitted from some rows. Given values are once, few, many or a class for expanded clones.

len,j_gene,abundance,v_gene,d_gene,CDR3nt,CDR3aa
18,TRBJ2-1,NA,TRBV11-2,NA,TGTGCCAGCAGTCTAAGCGCACGCCCTGGAAGCTCCTACAATGAGCAGTTCTTC,CASSLSARPGSSYNEQFF
15,TRBJ1-5,medium-sized,TRBV19,TRBD1,TGTGCCAGTCTGGACAGGGCGGGTAGCAATCAGCCCCAGCATTTT,CASLDRAGSNQPQHF
14,TRBJ1-4,NA,TRBV5-1,NA,TGCGCCAGCAGCGGCGGGTGGGCTAATGAAAAACTGTTTTTT,CASSGGWANEKLFF
15,TRBJ1-2,NA,TRBV5-6,TRBD1,TGTGCCAGCAGCAGGACCCCCGGGACAGGGACTGGCTACACCTTC,CASSRTPGTGTGYTF
17,TRBJ1-6,NA,TRBV27,NA,TGTGCCAGCAGTTTAGGTTTCTTTAGCTCCTATAATTCACCCCTCCACTTT,CASSLGFFSSYNSPLHF
14,TRBJ2-5,NA,TRBV18,TRBD1,TGTGCCAGCTCCAATGGACAGGGCCAAGAGACCCAGTACTTC,CASSNGQGQETQYF
14,TRBJ1-2,NA,TRBV19,TRBD1,TGTGCCAGTAGTATCGGGACAGGGAGGGATGGCTACACCTTC,CASSIGTGRDGYTF
16,TRBJ2-7,few,TRBV5-8,TRBD2,TGTGCCAGCAGCTTGGACGGAGGACTAGCGGGGTACGAGCAGTACTTC,CASSLDGGLAGYEQYF
16,TRBJ2-5,NA,TRBV30,TRBD2,TGTGCCTGGAGCCCACTGGGCCTAGCGGGAGGAGAGACCCAGTACTTC,CAWSPLGLAGGETQYF
13,TRBJ2-7,NA,TRBV2,TRBD2,TGTGCCAGCGGACTAGCGGGAAGCTACGAGCAGTACTTC,CASGLAGSYEQYF
13,TRBJ1-5,NA,TRBV12-3/TRBV12-4,NA,TGTGCCAGCAGTTTTCTCAGCAATCAGCCCCAGCATTTT,CASSFLSNQPQHF
12,TRBJ1-1,NA,TRBV5-5,NA,TGTGCCAGCAGCTCCCCAGGGGAAACGGCTTTCTTT,CASSSPGETAFF
12,TRBJ1-5,NA,TRBV2,NA,TGTGCCAGCAGGACAGCCAATCGGCCCCAGCATTTT,CASRTANRPQHF
12,TRBJ1-1,once,TRBV12-3/TRBV12-4,NA,TGTGCCAGCAGACCTGGACAGATTGAAGCTTTCTTT,CASRPGQIEAFF
15,TRBJ2-3,NA,TRBV10-3,TRBD1,TGTGCCATCACCACGGGGACAGGGGGCACAGATACGCAGTATTTT,CAITTGTGGTDTQYF
16,TRBJ2-7,NA,TRBV4-3,NA,TGCGCCAGCAGCCAAGATTATGTGGCACAAGGGGTCGAGCAGTACTTC,CASSQDYVAQGVEQYF
16,TRBJ1-5,NA,TRBV4-1,NA,TGCGCCAGCAGCCTAGGGGCCTCGGGAGATGGGCAGCCCCAGCATTTT,CASSLGASGDGQPQHF
14,TRBJ1-4,NA,TRBV4-3,NA,TGCGCCAGCAGCCCAACACCTGTTTTAGAAAAACTGTTTTTT,CASSPTPVLEKLFF
14,TRBJ2-7,NA,TRBV7-2,TRBD2,TGTGCCAGCAGCCCGCAGGGAGGGGTCTACGAGCAGTACTTC,CASSPQGGVYEQYF
13,TRBJ1-4,once,TRBV15,NA,TGTGCCACCCGCTTCCGGTTCGATGAAAAACTGTTTTTT,CATRFRFDEKLFF
18,TRBJ1-4,NA,TRBV3-1/TRBV3-2,TRBD1,TGTGCCAGCAGCCAAGAGGAGGGACAGGGTATGTTGAATGAAAAACTGTTTTTT,CASSQEEGQGMLNEKLFF
13,TRBJ2-1,NA,TRBV25-1,TRBD2,TGTGCCAGCGGACTAGCGGGGGACAATGAGCAGTTCTTC,CASGLAGDNEQFF
13,TRBJ1-3,NA,TRBV5-4,NA,TGTGCCAGCAGCTTGCTCGGGGGAAACACCATATATTTT,CASSLLGGNTIYF
13,TRBJ2-1,NA,TRBV27,NA,TGTGCCAGCAGTTTAACATTGTACAATGAGCAGTTCTTC,CASSLTLYNEQFF
13,TRBJ2-7,NA,TRBV30,TRBD1,TGTGCCTGGAGGGCCCTTGGACAGGTCGAGCAGTACTTC,CAWRALGQVEQYF
14,TRBJ2-2,NA,TRBV24-1,NA,TGTGCCACCAGTGAATCCGCGTCGGTCGGGGAGCTGTTTTTT,CATSESASVGELFF
13,TRBJ1-2,NA,TRBV3-1/TRBV3-2,NA,TGTGCCAGCAGCCAAGCTACGGGAGGTGGCTACACCTTC,CASSQATGGGYTF
14,TRBJ2-5,NA,TRBV7-9,NA,TGTGCCAGCAGCCTGGGACTGATCCAAGAGACCCAGTACTTC,CASSLGLIQETQYF
13,TRBJ1-1,NA,TRBV10-2,TRBD1,TGCGCCAGCAGTGATGGGGACAGGGTGAAAGCTTTCTTT,CASSDGDRVKAFF
14,TRBJ1-5,NA,TRBV2,TRBD1,TGTGCCAGCAGCGTCCGGGACAGGAATCAGCCCCAGCATTTT,CASSVRDRNQPQHF
15,TRBJ2-1,NA,TRBV27,TRBD1,TGTGCTAGCAGTCGTGGACAGGGCTCCCGGAATGAGCAGTTCTTC,CASSRGQGSRNEQFF
14,TRBJ2-1,NA,TRBV10-1,TRBD2,TGCGCCAGCAGCGGGACTAGCGGGGTTAATGAGCAGTTCTTC,CASSGTSGVNEQFF
13,TRBJ1-1,NA,TRBV24-1,NA,TGTGCCACCAGTGCCACAGCCTACACTGAAGCTTTCTTT,CATSATAYTEAFF
14,TRBJ1-1,NA,TRBV5-8,NA,TGTGCCAGCAGGCACCCGGGAGGTGGGACTGAAGCTTTCTTT,CASRHPGGGTEAFF
15,TRBJ2-7,few,TRBV7-2,TRBD1,TGTGCCAGCAGCGATAGAACAGGGGGCGAGTACGAGCAGTACTTC,CASSDRTGGEYEQYF
14,TRBJ1-2,NA,TRBV30,TRBD1,TGTGCCTGGAGGAACAGGGGTTCGTCGTTTGGCTACACCTTC,CAWRNRGSSFGYTF
15,TRBJ2-7,NA,TRBV3-1/TRBV3-2,TRBD1,TGTGCCAGCAGCCAGGGACAGCTGGAACACTACGAGCAGTACTTC,CASSQGQLEHYEQYF
15,TRBJ1-2,NA,TRBV19,TRBD1,TGTGCCAGTAGTAGGACAGGGTTGGCTAACTATGGCTACACCTTC,CASSRTGLANYGYTF
14,TRBJ2-1,NA,TRBV29-1,NA,TGCAGCGTTGAAGTAGTAGAGGTCTACAATGAGCAGTTCTTC,CSVEVVEVYNEQFF
15,TRBJ2-5,NA,TRBV11-2,TRBD1,TGTGCCAGCAGCTCGGGACAGGCCCCCCAAGAGACCCAGTACTTC,CASSSGQAPQETQYF
17,TRBJ2-3,NA,TRBV3-1/TRBV3-2,NA,TGTGCCAGCAGCCAAGATCGGGGGTCCTATGGCACAGATACGCAGTATTTT,CASSQDRGSYGTDTQYF
15,TRBJ2-3,NA,TRBV24-1,NA,TGTGCCACCAGTGGAGGGACACTGGATCGGGATACGCAGTATTTT,CATSGGTLDRDTQYF
12,TRBJ1-1,NA,TRBV3-1/TRBV3-2,NA,TGTGCCAGCAGCCAAGTCGGCACTGAAGCTTTCTTT,CASSQVGTEAFF
12,TRBJ2-1,once,TRBV6-6,NA,TGTGCCAGCAGTGCGACTAGGGGTGAGCAGTTCTTC,CASSATRGEQFF
15,TRBJ2-3,NA,TRBV6-2/TRBV6-3,NA,TGTGCCAGCAGTTACTCCGGGACTAGCACAGATACGCAGTATTTT,CASSYSGTSTDTQYF
14,TRBJ1-2,NA,TRBV7-9,NA,TGTGCCAGCAGCTTATCGTACCGCGACTATGGCTACACCTTC,CASSLSYRDYGYTF
16,TRBJ1-5,few,TRBV10-3,TRBD1,TGTGCCATCAGTGCCGGACAGGGTCTGAGCAATCAGCCCCAGCATTTT,CAISAGQGLSNQPQHF
13,TRBJ1-5,NA,TRBV6-1,NA,TGTGCCAGCAGTGAAAGAGACAATAGGCCCCAGCATTTT,CASSERDNRPQHF
15,TRBJ2-2,NA,TRBV10-3,TRBD2,TGTGCCATCAGAACTAGCGGGGTGAACACCGGGGAGCTGTTTTTT,CAIRTSGVNTGELFF
14,TRBJ1-1,few,TRBV29-1,NA,TGCAGCGTTGAAGGGGAGGGGAGGGGAACTGAAGCTTTCTTT,CSVEGEGRGTEAFF
17,TRBJ1-5,NA,TRBV4-1,TRBD1,TGCGCCAGCAGCCAAGTCATCCAGGGGGGAGGCAATCAGCCCCAGCATTTT,CASSQVIQGGGNQPQHF